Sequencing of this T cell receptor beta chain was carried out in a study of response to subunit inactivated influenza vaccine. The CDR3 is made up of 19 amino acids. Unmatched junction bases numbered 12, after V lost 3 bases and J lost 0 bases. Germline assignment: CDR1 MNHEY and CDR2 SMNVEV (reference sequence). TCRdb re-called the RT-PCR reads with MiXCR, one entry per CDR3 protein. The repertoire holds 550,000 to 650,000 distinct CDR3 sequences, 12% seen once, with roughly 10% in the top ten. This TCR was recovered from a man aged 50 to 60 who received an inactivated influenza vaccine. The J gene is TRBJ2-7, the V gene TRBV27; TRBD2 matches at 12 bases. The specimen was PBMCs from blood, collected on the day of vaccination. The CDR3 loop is CASSFPGTSGSLISYEQYF. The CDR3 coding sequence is TGTGCCAGCAGTTTTCCCGGGACTAGCGGGTCTTTAATCTCCTACGAGCAGTACTTC.